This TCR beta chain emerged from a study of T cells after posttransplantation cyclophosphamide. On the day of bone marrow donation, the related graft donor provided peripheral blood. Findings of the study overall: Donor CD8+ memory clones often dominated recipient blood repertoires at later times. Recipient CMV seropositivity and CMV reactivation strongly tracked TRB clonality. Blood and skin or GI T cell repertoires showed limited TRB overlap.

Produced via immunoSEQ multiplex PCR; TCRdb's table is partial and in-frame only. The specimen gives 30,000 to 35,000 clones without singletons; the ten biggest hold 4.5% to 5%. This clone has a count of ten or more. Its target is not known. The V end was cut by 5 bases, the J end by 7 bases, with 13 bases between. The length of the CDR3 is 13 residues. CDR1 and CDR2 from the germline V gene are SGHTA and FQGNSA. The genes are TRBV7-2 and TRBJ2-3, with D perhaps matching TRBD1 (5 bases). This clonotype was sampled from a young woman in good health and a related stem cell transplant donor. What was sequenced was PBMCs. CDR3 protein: CASSPVGAHTQYF. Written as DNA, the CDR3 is TGTGCCAGCAGCCCCGTAGGGGCTCATACGCAGTATTTT.